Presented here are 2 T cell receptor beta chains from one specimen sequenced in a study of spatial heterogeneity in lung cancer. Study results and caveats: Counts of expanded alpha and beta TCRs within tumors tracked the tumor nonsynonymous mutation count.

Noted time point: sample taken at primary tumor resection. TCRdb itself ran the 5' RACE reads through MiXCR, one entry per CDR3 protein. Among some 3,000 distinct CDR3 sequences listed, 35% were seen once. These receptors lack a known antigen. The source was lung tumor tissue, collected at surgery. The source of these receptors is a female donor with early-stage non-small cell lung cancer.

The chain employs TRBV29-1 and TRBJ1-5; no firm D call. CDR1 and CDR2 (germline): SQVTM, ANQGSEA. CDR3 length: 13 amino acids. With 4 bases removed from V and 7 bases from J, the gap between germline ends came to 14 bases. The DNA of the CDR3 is TGCAGCGTTGCGAGTGTGGCGGGGCAGCCCCAGCATTTT. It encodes CSVASVAGQPQHF. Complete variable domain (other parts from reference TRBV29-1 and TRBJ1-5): SAVISQKPSRDICQRGTSLTIQCQVDSQVTMMFWYRQQPGQSLTLIATANQGSEATYESGFVIDKFPISRPNLTFSTLTVSNMSPEDSSIYLCSVASVAGQPQHFGDGTRLSIL.

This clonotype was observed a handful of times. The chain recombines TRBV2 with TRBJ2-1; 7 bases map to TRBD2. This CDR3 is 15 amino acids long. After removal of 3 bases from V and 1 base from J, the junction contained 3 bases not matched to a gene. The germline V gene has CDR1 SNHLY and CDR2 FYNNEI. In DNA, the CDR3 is TGTGCCAGCAGTGACCCTAGCGGTTCCTACAATGAGCAGTTCTTC. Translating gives CASSDPSGSYNEQFF.